These T cell receptor beta chains were read from a single sample in a study of identical twins. MiXCR, applied by TCRdb to the 5' RACE reads, yields one record per CDR3 protein. The table records approximately 230,000 distinct CDR3 sequences, 6.5% of them present only once. Another study also made use of these data, one on T cells expressing NK-cell markers.

Sequencing was performed on CD8+ T cells sorted from blood. These receptor sequences come from a woman aged 18-29 years in good health. Each CDR3 is given without its conserved first and last residue.

V	CDR3
TRBV7-9	ASSYDSYSNQPQH
TRBV5-1	ASSLAMRQPPYEQY
TRBV6-2/TRBV6-3	ASSYSVRSGSMGEQF
TRBV12-3/TRBV12-4	ASSTPPDTQY
TRBV6-2/TRBV6-3	AGTSANTGELF
TRBV7-9	ASSLVAGPDEKLF
TRBV19	ASSIAGRMNTEAF
TRBV2	ASSDFREMEGSPLH
TRBV6-2/TRBV6-3	ASSYSSEQY
TRBV6-1	ASSESLQRGGHGELF
TRBV2	ASSRGDGTGELF
TRBV6-2/TRBV6-3	ASSRPGTRGGGTEAF
TRBV6-5	ASSWQGGHVGYT
TRBV20-1	SARDYRNYNEQF
TRBV9	ASTAQEWRDEQF
TRBV7-9	ASSPDYTEAF
TRBV20-1	SASHSVVGTTSNEQF
TRBV4-3	ASRPGLAAYNEQF
TRBV11-2	ASSLVGDSYYEQY
TRBV12-3/TRBV12-4	ASSPRTGRYTGELF
TRBV18	ASSPPQGAAEAF
TRBV29-1	SVEGFYGYT
TRBV6-1	ATRDGDEQF
TRBV3-1	ASISMNTEAF
TRBV6-1	ASSPYIGFNYGYT
TRBV30	AWWSVGLYEQY
TRBV12-3/TRBV12-4	ASSLGVFDNEQF
TRBV3-1	ASSPWDRETEAF
TRBV7-2	ASSQSTNYGYT